This T cell receptor beta chain was sequenced in a study of T-cell reconstitution after alpha-beta-depleted transplantation in children. The germline V gene has CDR1 SQVTM and CDR2 ANQGSEA. This CDR3 region has 13 residues. Trimming shortened V by 3 bases and J by 8 bases, and 16 bases separated the two germline ends. For TCRbeta, the library was prepared with unique molecular identifiers. TCRdb processed the PCR reads anew with MiXCR; each CDR3 protein has one entry. The sample records about 500,000 distinct CDR3 sequences, about 33% being singletons. This receptor was identified in a human donor who donated a stem cell graft to a child with aplastic anemia. The chain has TRBV29-1 and TRBJ1-2; D gene ambiguous. Specimen: PBMCs from the stem cell graft donor, collected from the stem cell graft. As DNA, the CDR3 is TGCAGCGTTGATCAATACGGCGCTGGGGGCTACACCTTC. Translating gives CSVDQYGAGGYTF.